The clone carrying this T cell receptor (beta chain) was seen more than once but under ten times. The V gene lost 7 bases and the J gene lost 6 bases, with 9 bases spanning the gap. In germline, CDR1 is SQVTM, CDR2 ANQGSEA. This CDR3 spans 10 amino acids. The data were taken from a study of patients and donors after allogeneic stem cell transplantation. From the RT-PCR reads, TCRdb called clonotypes with MiXCR, one entry per CDR3 protein. The sample carries more than 850,000 distinct CDR3 sequences, more than 15% recorded once. Sample: blood, either unsorted or a sorted T cell fraction (not recorded which). The chain is built from TRBV29-1 and TRBJ1-1; D unclear. The sequence was collected from a human donor who was either an allogeneic HSCT recipient or a stem cell or donor lymphocyte infusion donor (not recorded which). It is not recorded whose cells these are; they may come from a transplant donor. CDR3 amino acids: CSAEVPEAFF. The CDR3 nucleotides read TGCAGCGCCGAGGTCCCTGAAGCTTTCTTT.